This T cell receptor beta chain was documented in a study of regulatory T cells in long-lasting Graves disease. This clonotype was seen more than once but under ten times. Building the TCR beta libraries relied on iRepertoire HTBI primers, and CDR3 regions underwent Arm-PCR. TCRdb re-called the multiplex PCR reads through MiXCR, storing one row per CDR3 protein. The top ten hold 9% to 15% of the sample, which has about 470,000 distinct CDR3 sequences, about a sixth seen once. Time point given: newly diagnosed GD, antithyroid drugs for less than 3 months. The TCR library was made from RNA extracted from PBMCs. V lost 7 bases to trimming and J lost 6 bases, with 13 bases between them. CDR1 is SQVTM and CDR2 is ANQGSEA in the germline V gene. This CDR3 has 11 residues. The same data also went into a second study, on T cells in Graves' hyperthyroidism and ophthalmopathy.

The genes are TRBV29-1 and TRBJ2-7, with D perhaps TRBD1 (6 bases). The sequence came from a middle-aged man with Graves disease. The input for sequencing was peripheral blood mononuclear cells (PBMCs), taken at new diagnosis, from a patient treated with antithyroid drugs. CDR3 sequence: CSATTGGEQYF. The CDR3 bases are TGCAGCGCTACGACAGGAGGCGAGCAGTACTTC.